This T cell receptor beta chain originates from a study of blood T cell repertoires in COVID-19. In the study overall: Some COVID-19 samples were acute and others convalescent; all came from the United States, Italy and Spain. Nucleic acid was either cDNA or gDNA, and it came from T cells, B-cell-depleted T cells, or PBMCs.

Worth noting for this clone: The same CDR3 is also encoded by other DNA sequences in this sample.

Per the study methods: Estimates of nucleated cell counts were drawn from the amplification of reference gene primers. TCRdb keeps only in-frame clones here, not all; method: immunoSEQ multiplex PCR. V, J and clone size derive from that table, while D and trimming were established from the DNA sequence. The data contain approximately 300,000 clones, about 85% of them seen just once; the ten biggest clones take up approximately 5.4%. This CDR3 is 13 amino acids long. V lost 2 bases and J lost 3, with 7 bases in between. Germline-derived CDR1 and CDR2 are MNHEY and SMNVEV (reference sequence). This study enrolled people aged about 18 to 100 from around 26 US geographic areas.

The chain recombines TRBV27 with TRBJ1-1; no firm D call. The sequenced sample consisted of PBMCs or T cells enriched from blood (not recorded which). The receptor comes from a young woman who had recovered from COVID-19. The DNA for the CDR3 is TGTGCCAGCAGTTTAGGGCGGGACACTGAAGCTTTCTTT. Its protein product is CASSLGRDTEAFF.